Shown below are 30 T cell receptor beta chains from a single sample sequenced in a study of graft-versus-host responses after intestinal transplantation. Intraepithelial plus lamina propria lymphocytes were released by processing graft tissue. Repertoires were generated with immunoSEQ multiplex PCR, while TCRdb's copy carries only in-frame clones and drops some. The sample consists of about 15,000 clones, roughly three fifths of them appearing once. Sequenced here: ileum tissue, sampled 524 days after transplant. The receptor set was obtained from a human patient who received an intestinal transplant, so some T cells may come from the graft donor.

This clone was seen a single time. V gene TRBV7-2 combines with J gene TRBJ2-3, with D tentatively TRBD2 (5 bases). Germline CDR1 is SGHTA and CDR2 is FQGNSA. The CDR3 length is 16 residues. Trimming took off 0 bases at V and 1 base at J, with 11 bases between the two ends. CDR3 nucleotide sequence: TGTGCCAGCAGCTTAGCGGCGGGTTCGGGCACAGATACGCAGTATTTT. Protein product: CASSLAAGSGTDTQYF.

This clone was observed a handful of times. The rearrangement uses TRBV18 and TRBJ1-1, with D unresolved. CDR1 and CDR2 (germline): KGHSH, LQKENI. The ends were cut back, 6 bases at V and 5 bases at J, with 13 bases in the middle. CDR3 size: 13 residues. The CDR3 DNA sequence: TGTGCCAGCTCGCCAGAATCGAGGACTGAAGCTTTCTTT. Translating it yields CASSPESRTEAFF.

This clone showed up just a few times. V is TRBV4-3 and J is TRBJ1-2; 7 positions match TRBD1. V lost 0 bases and J lost 4; bases outside the gene matches: 5. The CDR3 has 15 amino acids. Germline CDR1 LGHNA, CDR2 YSLEER. CDR3: CASSQETGVGYGYTF. In nucleotides, the CDR3 is TGCGCCAGCAGCCAAGAAACAGGGGTTGGCTATGGCTACACCTTC.

The V and J genes are TRBV19 and TRBJ2-7; 10 bases match TRBD1. Trimming removed 5 bases from V and 2 bases from J; junction bases left unmatched: 6. There are 15 residues in the CDR3. The germline gives CDR1 LNHDA, CDR2 SQIVND (reference sequence). CDR3 coding DNA: TGTGCCAGTAGTTTTGACGGACAGGGGGCCTACGAGCAGTACTTC. The encoded protein is CASSFDGQGAYEQYF.

The V and J genes are TRBV4-2 and TRBJ2-3, with TRBD1 as a possible D gene (5 bases). Trimming took 5 bases from V and 6 from J, leaving 12 bases between them. In germline, CDR1 is LGHNA, CDR2 YNFKEQ. The CDR3 is made up of 13 amino acids. CDR3 bases: TGTGCCAGCAGCACAGGACCTTTCGATACGCAGTATTTT. The encoded protein is CASSTGPFDTQYF.

The chain uses TRBV4-3 and TRBJ2-3; TRBD2 matches at 11 bases. V was pared by 2 bases and J by 2 bases, with 6 bases of the junction left unmatched. CDR3 length equals 17 residues. Germline V CDR1 and CDR2: LGHNA, YSLEER. The CDR3 DNA sequence: TGCGCCAGCAGCCAATGGGAGGGACTAGCGGACACAGATACGCAGTATTTT. Its protein product is CASSQWEGLADTDTQYF.

The rearrangement uses TRBV7-9 and TRBJ2-5; D ambiguous. Trimming removed 5 bases at V and 7 bases at J, with 14 bases between. Looked up from germline, CDR1 is SEHNR and CDR2 is FQNEAQ (reference sequence). This CDR3 comprises 13 residues. The CDR3 DNA is TGTGCCAGCAGCCTCGAGATACCCTGGACCCAGTACTTC. Protein sequence: CASSLEIPWTQYF.

This clone has only a few counts. The J gene is TRBJ2-3, the V gene TRBV6-4; the D gene is possibly TRBD2 (6 bases). The CDR3 sequence is 15 residues long. Germline lookup yields CDR1 MRHNA and CDR2 SNTAGT. V was clipped by 5 bases and J by 0 bases, with 12 bases between them. The CDR3, as DNA: TGTGCCAGCAGTCCCGGGACTTCTAGCACAGATACGCAGTATTTT. Its translation: CASSPGTSSTDTQYF.

This rearrangement joins TRBV13 to TRBJ1-2; D may be TRBD1 (6 bases). The V end lost 5 bases, the J end lost 4 bases, and 11 bases lay between the germline ends. CDR1 is PRHDT, CDR2 FYEKMQ, per germline (reference sequence). This CDR3 region has 13 residues. CDR3 in DNA: TGTGCCAGCAGCCTACAGGGAGCCTATGGCTACACCTTC. Its translation is CASSLQGAYGYTF. Complete variable domain (other parts from reference TRBV13 and TRBJ1-2): AAGVIQSPRHLIKEKRETATLKCYPIPRHDTVYWYQQGPGQDPQFLISFYEKMQSDKGSIPDRFSAQQFSDYHSELNMSSLELGDSALYFCASSLQGAYGYTFGSGTRLTVV.

The gene calls are TRBV5-1 and TRBJ2-5, with 8 bases matching TRBD2. Losses at the gene ends were 1 base for V and 4 bases for J; bases not matched to a gene: 9. Germline-derived CDR1 and CDR2 are SGHRS and YFSETQ. The CDR3 is 16 amino acids. The CDR3 spells CASSLRTGGLGETQYF. Written as DNA, the CDR3 is TGCGCCAGCAGCTTGAGGACGGGGGGGCTCGGAGAGACCCAGTACTTC.

CDR3 sequence reads: CASNPPNLRQAFSGNTIYF. The CDR3 DNA is TGTGCCAGTAATCCCCCTAACCTCCGACAGGCTTTCTCTGGAAACACCATATATTTT. This sequence joins TRBV9 and TRBJ1-3; tentatively, D is TRBD1 (6 bases). In germline, CDR1 is SGDLS, CDR2 YYNGEE. The V end was cut by 8 bases, the J end by 0 bases, with 27 bases between. The CDR3 is made up of 19 amino acids.

The chain couples TRBV19 to TRBJ1-1, with D hard to call. Trimming took 0 bases from V and 2 from J, leaving 10 bases between them. The CDR3 runs to 15 residues. Germline V gives CDR1 LNHDA, CDR2 SQIVND (reference sequence). Here the CDR3 reads CASSIEAGRNTEAFF. CDR3 coding DNA: TGTGCCAGTAGTATAGAGGCAGGTAGAAACACTGAAGCTTTCTTT.

This clone was found a few times. This rearrangement joins TRBV7-2 to TRBJ2-1; 9 nucleotides agree with TRBD2. CDR1 SGHTA and CDR2 FQGNSA come from the germline V gene. J was trimmed by 3 bases and V by 4 bases; bases with no gene match: 1. The CDR3 is made up of 14 amino acids. The CDR3 protein is CASSSTSGYNEQFF. CDR3 sequence (DNA): TGTGCCAGCAGCTCGACTAGCGGCTACAATGAGCAGTTCTTC.

The V and J genes are TRBV27 and TRBJ2-7, with 7 bases that match TRBD2. The CDR3 has 13 residues. V shed 0 bases, J shed 5 bases, and the junction held 1 base outside the gene matches. CDR1 is MNHEY, CDR2 SMNVEV, per germline (reference sequence). This CDR3 reads CASSLSGTNEQYF. The CDR3, as DNA: TGTGCCAGCAGTTTATCGGGGACTAACGAGCAGTACTTC.

This rearrangement joins TRBV7-2 to TRBJ1-3; possibly TRBD1 for D (5 bases). The V gene's germline CDR1 is SGHTA and CDR2 FQGNSA. The V gene lost 1 base and the J gene lost 5 bases, with 6 bases spanning the gap. The CDR3 is 13 amino acids. CDR3 DNA: TGTGCCAGCAGCTTAGAGGGGAGAAACACCATATATTTT. It is translated as CASSLEGRNTIYF.

This clone is categorized as large. CDR3 loop: CASSLAGGEMGGQYF. The CDR3 coding sequence is TGTGCCAGCAGCTTGGCAGGCGGGGAAATGGGAGGGCAGTACTTC. The rearrangement joins TRBV5-4 to TRBJ2-7, with D possibly being TRBD2 (6 bases). Germline values: CDR1 SGHNT, CDR2 YYREEE (reference sequence). The CDR3 spans 15 residues. Trimming shortened V by 0 bases and J by 9 bases, and 19 bases separated the two germline ends. The full variable domain, with the rest looked up from reference TRBV5-4 and TRBJ2-7, is ETGVTQSPTHLIKTRGQQVTLRCSSQSGHNTVSWYQQALGQGPQFIFQYYREEENGRGNFPPRFSGLQFPNYSSELNVNALELDDSALYLCASSLAGGEMGGQYFGPGTRLTVT.

This clone is large (0.1 to 1%). The V and J genes are TRBV6-5 and TRBJ2-7; 8 bases map to TRBD1. The germline CDR1 and CDR2 sequences are MNHEY and SVGAGI. This CDR3 spans 14 amino acids. After removal of 5 bases from V and 2 bases from J, the junction contained 5 bases not matched to a gene. CDR3 bases: TGTGCCAGCAGTCGCCAGGGGGCTACCTACGAGCAGTACTTC. Encoded protein: CASSRQGATYEQYF.

This clone appeared a few times. The V and J genes are TRBV7-2 and TRBJ2-7, with 7 bases matching TRBD2. The germline gives CDR1 SGHTA, CDR2 FQGNSA. The junction had 12 bases not matched to a gene; V was cut back by 2 bases and J by 5 bases. CDR3 length: 16 amino acids. The CDR3 loop reads CASSLFSGTISHEQYF. In DNA form, the CDR3 reads TGTGCCAGCAGCTTATTCTCGGGGACTATATCCCACGAGCAGTACTTC.

This clone has only a few counts. The chain employs TRBV6-5 and TRBJ1-1, with a possible D match to TRBD1 (5 bases). V was pared by 6 bases and J by 6 bases, with 20 bases between. The CDR3 consists of 15 residues. CDR1 is MNHEY and CDR2 is SVGAGI in the germline V gene. The DNA for the CDR3 is TGTGCCAGCAGGGATAAAGGGGCCCCGGACGCTGAAGCTTTCTTT. Its protein is CASRDKGAPDAEAFF.

The rearrangement links TRBV10-2 to TRBJ2-3; 11 positions match TRBD1. The germline CDR1 and CDR2 sequences are WSHSY and SAAADI. Unmatched junction bases numbered 4, after V lost 6 bases and J lost 5 bases. This CDR3 is built from 14 residues. This CDR3 reads CASRRDRGVDTQYF. In DNA form, the CDR3 reads TGCGCCAGCAGGAGGGACAGGGGGGTAGATACGCAGTATTTT.

V is TRBV30 and J is TRBJ1-5, with D hard to call. CDR1 GTSNPN and CDR2 SVGIG come from the germline V gene (reference sequence). The CDR3 is 12 residues long. The V end was cut by 2 bases, the J end by 5 bases, with 7 bases between. Here the CDR3 reads CAWSFLDQPQHF. CDR3 in DNA: TGTGCCTGGAGTTTCTTAGATCAGCCCCAGCATTTT. Based on the CDR3 plus reference TRBV30 and TRBJ1-5, the full variable domain is SQTIHQWPATLVQPVGSPLSLECTVEGTSNPNLYWYRQAAGRGLQLLFYSVGIGQISSEVPQNLSASRPQDRQFILSSKKLLLSDSGFYLCAWSFLDQPQHFGDGTRLSIL.

The V and J genes are TRBV9 and TRBJ1-2; 9 positions match TRBD1. Germline V lookup: CDR1 SGDLS, CDR2 YYNGEE. V shed 4 bases and J 4 bases; nucleotides not matched to a gene: 5. The CDR3 runs to 14 residues. CDR3 nucleotide sequence: TGTGCCAGCAGCCCAGGGACAGGGACCTATGGCTACACCTTC. Its protein product is CASSPGTGTYGYTF.

The chain employs TRBV19 and TRBJ1-4; a possible D gene is TRBD1 (6 bases). Trimming shortened V by 4 bases and J by 4 bases, and 10 bases separated the two germline ends. The germline CDR1 and CDR2 sequences are LNHDA and SQIVND (reference sequence). The CDR3 sequence is 14 residues long. The CDR3 DNA reads TGTGCCAGTAGTACAGGGGAAAATAATGAAAAACTGTTTTTT. This encodes CASSTGENNEKLFF.

The rearrangement uses TRBV9 and TRBJ1-3; D may be TRBD1 (6 bases). The CDR3 length is 15 residues. CDR1 and CDR2 from the germline V gene are SGDLS and YYNGEE. Trimming cost V 0 bases and J 4 bases, with 11 bases left between them. CDR3 amino acids: CASSVDGGPGNTIYF. CDR3 sequence (DNA): TGTGCCAGCAGCGTAGACGGGGGGCCGGGAAACACCATATATTTT.

This chain links TRBV15 with TRBJ2-5; 8 nucleotides align to TRBD2. With 1 base clipped from V and 5 bases from J, the junction kept 12 bases outside the gene matches. The CDR3 has 17 amino acids. The germline V gene has CDR1 LNHNV and CDR2 YYDKDF (reference sequence). This CDR3 reads CATSRALRGLGRETQYF. The CDR3 coding sequence is TGTGCCACCAGCAGAGCCCTCCGGGGACTAGGGAGGGAGACCCAGTACTTC.

This clone was detected only a few times. The CDR3: CASSAETGPLEVTDTQYF. In nucleotides, the CDR3 is TGTGCCAGCAGCGCAGAAACAGGGCCCCTGGAGGTTACAGATACGCAGTATTTT. The rearrangement links TRBV21-1 to TRBJ2-3; the table calls TRBD1, which could not be checked here. TRBV21-1 is assigned pseudogene status. CDR3 length equals 18 residues.

The chain couples TRBV7-2 to TRBJ1-1, with D uncertain. The CDR3 is made up of 13 amino acids. Germline CDR1 and CDR2: SGHTA and FQGNSA. Trimming removed 2 bases from V and 3 bases from J, with 7 bases in between. CDR3 bases: TGTGCCAGCAGCTTAAACCGGGACACTGAAGCTTTCTTT. Protein sequence: CASSLNRDTEAFF.

V usage is TRBV28 and J usage is TRBJ1-2; the match to TRBD1 covers 8 bases. V was clipped by 5 bases and J by 5 bases; unmatched bases: 4. This CDR3 comprises 13 residues. Germline values: CDR1 MDHEN, CDR2 SYDVKM. CDR3 sequence (DNA): TGTGCCAGCAGTGAGACAGGGGTATATGGCTACACCTTC. Residues: CASSETGVYGYTF.

There are a few counts of this clone. The genes are TRBV6-6 and TRBJ2-2, with D possibly matching TRBD2 (5 bases). CDR1 and CDR2 from the germline V gene are MNHNY and SVGAGI (reference sequence). The CDR3 is 15 residues long. V was clipped by 5 bases and J by 2 bases, with 12 bases between them. DNA for the CDR3: TGTGCCAGCAGTGACGTCCGGACTAACACCGGGGAGCTGTTTTTT. Protein sequence: CASSDVRTNTGELFF.

The chain couples TRBV6-1 to TRBJ2-3; 8 nucleotides line up with TRBD1. There are 14 residues in the CDR3. Germline CDR1 and CDR2: MNHNS and SASEGT. V shed 1 base and J 4 bases; nucleotides not matched to a gene: 1. The CDR3 nucleotides are TGTGCCAGCAGTGAAGGGACAGGGCCAGATACGCAGTATTTT. Amino acids: CASSEGTGPDTQYF.